Shown below are 25 T cell receptor beta chains from a single sample sequenced in a study of Ad26.COV2.S vaccination and SARS-CoV-2 variants. Libraries were prepared by immunoSEQ multiplex PCR; TCRdb keeps only in-frame clonotypes and omits some of them. Among about 350,000 clones listed, 80% to 90% were seen once. The treatment here: roughly 19 received Ad26.COV2.S at low or high dose, single or two shots; roughly five received placebo; per-sample allocation not given. Sample collection was performed on day 63 after the first vaccine or placebo injection. Sequenced here: peripheral blood, sampled in a trial of Ad26.COV2.S vaccine versus placebo. All receptors come from a person aged 18 to 65 who received the Ad26.COV2.S COVID-19 vaccine or a placebo.

CDR3 DNA sequence: TGTGCCAGCAGCTCCGAGGGGGGACAGGGGGCTCCTGGGGCCAACGTCCTGACTTTC. It yields the protein CASSSEGGQGAPGANVLTF. This chain uses TRBV28 with TRBJ2-6; TRBD1 matches 12 bases. CDR3 length: 19 amino acids. J gave up 2 bases and V 6 bases, and 11 bases lay outside the gene matches. CDR1 is MDHEN, CDR2 SYDVKM, per germline.

The chain combines TRBV7-9 with TRBJ2-7; 7 positions agree with TRBD1. With 3 bases clipped from V and 3 bases from J, the junction kept 2 bases outside the gene matches. The CDR3 sequence is 13 residues long. Germline values: CDR1 SEHNR, CDR2 FQNEAQ (reference sequence). The CDR3 coding sequence is TGTGCCAGCAGCTTTGGACAGGTCTACGAGCAGTACTTC. Residues: CASSFGQVYEQYF. Supplemented by reference TRBV7-9 and TRBJ2-7, the full variable domain reads DTGVSQNPRHKITKRGQNVTFRCDPISEHNRLYWYRQTLGQGPEFLTYFQNEAQLEKSRLLSDRFSAERPKGSFSTLEIQRTEQGDSAMYLCASSFGQVYEQYFGPGTRLTVT.

This chain links TRBV30 with TRBJ1-5; 7 bases map to TRBD1. Germline CDR1 reads GTSNPN; CDR2 reads SVGIG (reference sequence). J was trimmed by 7 bases and V by 7 bases; bases with no gene match: 10. This CDR3 contains 13 residues. The CDR3 is CAYDRDDGQPQHF. The CDR3 DNA reads TGTGCCTACGACAGGGACGACGGGCAGCCCCAGCATTTT.

The chain is built from TRBV4-3 and TRBJ2-1; 10 bases agree with TRBD2. Germline assignment: CDR1 LGHNA and CDR2 YSLEER. CDR3 length: 16 amino acids. With 1 base clipped from V and 3 bases from J, the junction kept 3 bases outside the gene matches. The CDR3 reads CASSQVLAGDYNEQFF. CDR3 nucleotide sequence: TGCGCCAGCAGCCAAGTTCTAGCGGGAGACTACAATGAGCAGTTCTTC.

The genes are TRBV9 and TRBJ2-7, with TRBD1 matching 7 bases. The CDR3 spans 14 residues. V lost 4 bases to trimming and J lost 1 base; unmatched junction nucleotides: 5. The germline gives CDR1 SGDLS, CDR2 YYNGEE. CDR3 residues: CASSTDRASYEQYF. DNA for the CDR3: TGTGCCAGCAGCACCGACAGGGCGTCCTACGAGCAGTACTTC. Full variable domain (missing parts from reference TRBV9 and TRBJ2-7): DSGVTQTPKHLITATGQRVTLRCSPRSGDLSVYWYQQSLDQGLQFLIQYYNGEERAKGNILERFSAQQFPDLHSELNLSSLELGDSALYFCASSTDRASYEQYFGPGTRLTVT.

This chain joins TRBV6-4 and TRBJ2-1; TRBD1 matches 8 bases. The V segment lost 5 bases and the J segment 4 bases; nucleotides outside the gene matches: 7. The CDR3 spans 15 residues. CDR1 MRHNA and CDR2 SNTAGT come from the germline V gene. CDR3 nucleotides: TGTGCCAGCAGTCTGACAGGGGCGGTATACAATGAGCAGTTCTTC. Translating gives CASSLTGAVYNEQFF.

The rearrangement links TRBV19 to TRBJ1-4, with a possible D match to TRBD1 (5 bases). Germline values: CDR1 LNHDA, CDR2 SQIVND (reference sequence). Trimming pared 1 base from V and 0 bases from J, leaving 9 bases between. The CDR3 spans 16 residues. The CDR3 spells CASSIGGTTTNEKLFF. CDR3 DNA: TGTGCCAGTAGTATAGGGGGCACAACAACTAATGAAAAACTGTTTTTT.

V and J are TRBV11-2 and TRBJ2-6, with a possible D match to TRBD1 (6 bases). Trimming pared 1 base from V and 4 bases from J, leaving 14 bases between. Germline V gene sequence: CDR1 SGHAT, CDR2 FQNNGV. This CDR3 is 17 amino acids long. The CDR3 region has the DNA TGTGCCAGCAGCTTAGTTCTCCCAGGGGACGGGGCCAACGTCCTGACTTTC. Translated: CASSLVLPGDGANVLTF.

The chain links TRBV6-5 to TRBJ1-2; 7 bases match TRBD1. The CDR3 runs to 15 residues. Losses at the gene ends were 6 bases for V and 2 bases for J; bases not matched to a gene: 9. Germline V gene lookup returns CDR1 MNHEY and CDR2 SVGAGI. CDR3 sequence: CASRRDRASNYGYTF. DNA for the CDR3: TGTGCCAGCAGACGCGACAGGGCTTCCAACTATGGCTACACCTTC.

The chain links TRBV4-1 to TRBJ2-2; D gene ambiguous. Germline V gene sequence: CDR1 MGHRA, CDR2 YSYEKL. This CDR3 region has 15 residues. V was clipped by 0 bases and J by 4 bases, with 9 bases between them. The CDR3 coding sequence is TGCGCCAGCAGCCAAGAATTCAGCGTCACCGGGGAGCTGTTTTTT. Translated: CASSQEFSVTGELFF.

This chain links TRBV9 with TRBJ2-1, with 9 bases fitting TRBD2. The trim removed 0 bases at V and 4 bases at J, leaving 14 bases unmatched. This CDR3 region has 19 residues. Per germline, CDR1 SGDLS and CDR2 YYNGEE. The CDR3 bases are TGTGCCAGCAGCGTAGAAGCGGGACTAGCCTCCTACAGGTACAATGAGCAGTTCTTC. It yields the protein CASSVEAGLASYRYNEQFF. The full variable domain, its missing parts supplied by reference TRBV9 and TRBJ2-1, is DSGVTQTPKHLITATGQRVTLRCSPRSGDLSVYWYQQSLDQGLQFLIQYYNGEERAKGNILERFSAQQFPDLHSELNLSSLELGDSALYFCASSVEAGLASYRYNEQFFGPGTRLTVL.

The V and J genes are TRBV18 and TRBJ2-5; D ambiguous. The CDR3 consists of 15 residues. V dropped 2 bases and J dropped 5 bases, with 15 bases sitting between them. Germline loops: CDR1 KGHSH, CDR2 LQKENI. In DNA, the CDR3 is TGTGCCAGCTCACCAAGCGTCCAGTTAGGTGAGACCCAGTACTTC. It is translated as CASSPSVQLGETQYF.

This clone was observed a single time. CDR3 DNA sequence: TGCGCCAGCAGCCAAGTGGCAGGGGGCTCCTACGAGCAGTACTTC. Translation gives CASSQVAGGSYEQYF. The chain joins TRBV4-1 to TRBJ2-7, with 7 positions matching TRBD1. This CDR3 has 15 residues. V gave up 1 base and J gave up 0 bases; unmatched junction bases: 3. CDR1 MGHRA and CDR2 YSYEKL come from the germline V gene.

This rearrangement joins TRBV19 to TRBJ2-1; 9 bases agree with TRBD1. V lost 3 bases to trimming and J lost 5 bases; unmatched junction nucleotides: 8. CDR3 length equals 16 residues. CDR1 is LNHDA, CDR2 SQIVND, per germline (reference sequence). CDR3 nucleotide sequence: TGTGCCAGTAGTATTTCTGGACAGGGGTTCAACAATGAGCAGTTCTTC. Translated: CASSISGQGFNNEQFF. Drawing the rest from reference TRBV19 and TRBJ2-1, the complete variable domain is DGGITQSPKYLFRKEGQNVTLSCEQNLNHDAMYWYRQDPGQGLRLIYYSQIVNDFQKGDIAEGYSVSREKKESFPLTVTSAQKNPTAFYLCASSISGQGFNNEQFFGPGTRLTVL.

This clone was detected a few times. The rearrangement uses TRBV3-1 (or the pseudogene TRBV3-2) and TRBJ2-5; possibly TRBD1 or TRBD2 for D (5 bases each). The CDR3 runs to 14 residues. Germline CDR1 and CDR2: LGHDT and YNNKEL (reference sequence). Trimming removed 4 bases from V and 4 bases from J, with 13 bases in between. The CDR3 sequence: CASSPDSGRETQYF. The DNA of the CDR3 is TGTGCCAGCAGCCCGGACTCAGGGCGAGAGACCCAGTACTTC.

This clone was counted only a few times. J is TRBJ1-5 and V is TRBV5-1; no definite D call. The CDR3 has 13 residues. Trimming cost V 2 bases and J 1 base, with 4 bases left between them. CDR1 and CDR2 (germline): SGHRS, YFSETQ. CDR3 region: CASSFDSNQPQHF. The CDR3 DNA reads TGCGCCAGCAGCTTCGACAGCAATCAGCCCCAGCATTTT.

The V gene is TRBV19, the J gene TRBJ1-2; no clear D gene. The CDR3 length is 14 residues. Germline V lookup: CDR1 LNHDA, CDR2 SQIVND (reference sequence). Trimming took 5 bases from V and 4 from J, leaving 14 bases between them. The CDR3 loop is CASSPQTRIYGYTF. In nucleotides, the CDR3 is TGTGCCAGTAGTCCCCAGACCAGGATCTATGGCTACACCTTC.

The chain's CDR3 is CASSYPTGRGTVGEQFF. CDR3 nucleotide sequence: TGTGCCAGCTCTTACCCTACCGGACGGGGTACGGTAGGTGAGCAGTTCTTC. The V and J genes are TRBV28 and TRBJ2-1; possible D gene TRBD2, 5 bases. The length of the CDR3 is 17 residues. In germline, CDR1 is MDHEN, CDR2 SYDVKM. V was pared by 8 bases and J by 9 bases, with 29 bases between.

The chain couples TRBV10-1 to TRBJ1-1; D is unclear. The germline gives CDR1 WNHNN, CDR2 SYGVQD (reference sequence). The CDR3 consists of 13 residues. The ends were cut back, 6 bases at V and 0 bases at J, with 8 bases in the middle. CDR3: CASRAQMNTEAFF. The DNA for the CDR3 is TGCGCCAGCAGGGCGCAGATGAACACTGAAGCTTTCTTT.

The V call is TRBV4-3, the J call TRBJ1-4; D unresolved. Germline V lookup: CDR1 LGHNA, CDR2 YSLEER. Trimming pared 2 bases from V and 5 bases from J, leaving 9 bases between. The CDR3 totals 14 residues. The CDR3 DNA follows: TGCGCCAGCAGCCAATGGTCCGGGAATGAAAAACTGTTTTTT. Encoded protein: CASSQWSGNEKLFF.

The chain joins TRBV9 to TRBJ2-1; D unresolved. V shed 0 bases and J shed 7 bases, with 14 bases lying between them. This CDR3 has 15 residues. Germline V CDR1 and CDR2: SGDLS, YYNGEE. This chain's CDR3 is CASSVAVGPLNEQFF. CDR3 nucleotide sequence: TGTGCCAGCAGCGTAGCGGTAGGGCCCCTGAATGAGCAGTTCTTC.

This clone was seen once. The rearrangement joins TRBV28 to TRBJ2-3; perhaps TRBD2 as D (6 bases). CDR1 is MDHEN, CDR2 SYDVKM, per germline. The CDR3 is 15 residues long. The V end lost 7 bases, the J end lost 2 bases, and 16 bases lay between the germline ends. CDR3 region: CASIAAGRLTDTQYF. CDR3 in DNA: TGTGCCAGCATCGCCGCGGGACGGCTCACAGATACGCAGTATTTT.

The chain couples TRBV2 to TRBJ2-3, with TRBD2 matching over 11 bases. This CDR3 contains 17 residues. The trim removed 6 bases at V and 3 bases at J, leaving 11 bases unmatched. CDR1 is SNHLY, CDR2 FYNNEI, per germline. The CDR3 coding sequence is TGTGCCAGCAGGGCGACGGGGACTAGCGGATCAACAGATACGCAGTATTTT. This translates into CASRATGTSGSTDTQYF.

This clone was picked up one time. The chain carries TRBV5-4 and TRBJ2-7; D is uncertain. This CDR3 region has 11 residues. CDR1 is SGHNT and CDR2 is YYREEE in the germline V gene (reference sequence). Trimming stripped 0 bases from V and 6 bases from J, with 4 bases between. The CDR3 nucleotides read TGTGCCAGCAGCTTGGTAGGCGAGCAGTACTTC. The encoded protein is CASSLVGEQYF. The variable domain in full, completed from reference TRBV5-4 and TRBJ2-7, reads ETGVTQSPTHLIKTRGQQVTLRCSSQSGHNTVSWYQQALGQGPQFIFQYYREEENGRGNFPPRFSGLQFPNYSSELNVNALELDDSALYLCASSLVGEQYFGPGTRLTVT.

On this clone itself: Other DNA sequences within the sample encode an identical CDR3. The J gene is TRBJ2-7, the V gene TRBV18, with a tentative D call TRBD1 (7 bases). Trimming removed 1 base at V and 1 base at J, with 11 bases between. This CDR3 is built from 15 residues. Per the germline V gene, CDR1 is KGHSH and CDR2 is LQKENI. CDR3 sequence (DNA): TGTGCCAGCTCACCACGGCAGGGGGGATCCTACGAGCAGTACTTC. This codes for CASSPRQGGSYEQYF. Looking up the rest from reference TRBV18 and TRBJ2-7 gives the full variable domain: NAGVMQNPRHLVRRRGQEARLRCSPMKGHSHVYWYRQLPEEGLKFMVYLQKENIIDESGMPKERFSAEFPKEGPSILRIQQVVRGDSAAYFCASSPRQGGSYEQYFGPGTRLTVT.